This passage covers 14 T cell receptor beta chains from one sample sequenced in a study of glioma-infiltrating T cells after dendritic cell vaccination. The time point here: after dendritic cell vaccination, including at tumor progression/relapse. Libraries were prepared by immunoSEQ multiplex PCR; TCRdb keeps only in-frame clonotypes and omits some of them. Of tens of thousands of clones in the sample, roughly 83% are singletons; the top ten hold approximately 15%. Sample: blood, taken after dendritic cell vaccination. These receptors were taken from a human donor with glioblastoma.

This chain joins TRBV9 and TRBJ2-3; maybe TRBD2 (6 bases). The CDR3 covers 16 residues. Trimming took 0 bases from V and 2 from J, leaving 13 bases between them. Germline V CDR1 and CDR2: SGDLS, YYNGEE. The chain's CDR3 is CASSVVRGSHTDTQYF. CDR3 bases: TGTGCCAGCAGCGTAGTTCGGGGGTCCCACACAGATACGCAGTATTTT.

The chain employs TRBV5-8 and TRBJ1-3; D might be TRBD1 (5 bases). This CDR3 has 14 residues. CDR1 and CDR2 (germline): SGHTS, YDEGEE. V shed 1 base and J shed 1 base, with 6 bases lying between them. The CDR3 DNA follows: TGTGCCAGCAGCTTGCGGGGGTCTGGAAACACCATATATTTT. This encodes CASSLRGSGNTIYF.

This chain joins TRBV6-1 and TRBJ1-1; TRBD1 aligns across 8 bases. Unmatched junction bases numbered 6, after V lost 4 bases and J lost 5 bases. The CDR3 spans 14 residues. CDR1 and CDR2 (germline): MNHNS, SASEGT. The CDR3 sequence: CASSVPTGETEAFF. The CDR3 DNA is TGTGCCAGCAGTGTCCCGACAGGGGAAACTGAAGCTTTCTTT.

The rearrangement links TRBV30 to TRBJ2-7; D gene ambiguous. CDR1 and CDR2 (germline): GTSNPN, SVGIG (reference sequence). The CDR3 is 11 amino acids. V gave up 5 bases and J gave up 5 bases, with 10 bases separating them. For the CDR3, the DNA is TGTGCCTGGGGTCTAAAGAACGAGCAGTACTTC. It is translated as CAWGLKNEQYF.

V usage is TRBV7-2 and J usage is TRBJ1-3, with D tentatively TRBD1 (6 bases). Germline lookup yields CDR1 SGHTA and CDR2 FQGNSA. The CDR3 has 16 amino acids. Trimming removed 0 bases from V and 0 bases from J, with 9 bases in between. CDR3 nucleotide sequence: TGTGCCAGCAGCTTAGCTGGGGGCAACTCTGGAAACACCATATATTTT. This sequence encodes CASSLAGGNSGNTIYF.

The rearrangement joins TRBV30 to TRBJ1-2; the match to TRBD1 covers 8 bases. The length of the CDR3 is 16 residues. With 8 bases clipped from V and 4 bases from J, the junction kept 18 bases outside the gene matches. Germline-derived CDR1 and CDR2 are GTSNPN and SVGIG (reference sequence). Here the CDR3 DNA reads TGTGCCGCTGACAGGGGAGCCCAACAACTGTCCTATGGCTACACCTTC. Its translation is CAADRGAQQLSYGYTF.

The CDR3 DNA follows: TGTGCCAGCAGCCGTATAACAGGGACGGATGGCTACACCTTC. It translates to CASSRITGTDGYTF. The chain recombines TRBV5-4 with TRBJ1-2; D possibly corresponds to TRBD1 (6 bases). The CDR3 runs 14 residues. Per germline, CDR1 SGHNT and CDR2 YYREEE (reference sequence). V lost 4 bases to trimming and J lost 6 bases, with 16 bases between them.

The chain links TRBV30 to TRBJ1-2; D remains unclear. Trimming pared 4 bases from V and 0 bases from J, leaving 9 bases between. CDR1 is GTSNPN and CDR2 is SVGIG in the germline V gene (reference sequence). The CDR3 runs 13 residues. CDR3 in DNA: TGTGCCTGGAAAAGACATTCTAACTATGGCTACACCTTC. Translated: CAWKRHSNYGYTF.

The count of this clone is one. J is TRBJ1-2 and V is TRBV28; 7 nucleotides align to TRBD1. V was pared by 6 bases and J by 2 bases, with 9 bases of the junction left unmatched. Germline V gene lookup returns CDR1 MDHEN and CDR2 SYDVKM. CDR3 length: 15 amino acids. CDR3 residues: CASSRTSTGNYGYTF. The CDR3 nucleotides read TGTGCCAGCAGCCGCACCTCGACAGGGAACTATGGCTACACCTTC.

In DNA form, the CDR3 reads TGTGCCAGCTCACCATATAGGCCGGGGACAGGGGGTCTGTATGGCTACACCTTC. Encoded protein: CASSPYRPGTGGLYGYTF. V usage is TRBV18 and J usage is TRBJ1-2; TRBD1 agrees at 11 bases. The CDR3 runs 18 residues. The germline CDR1 and CDR2 sequences are KGHSH and LQKENI. Trimming at V came to 2 bases and at J to 5 bases, leaving 13 bases not matched to a gene.

This clone appeared a few times. The rearrangement links TRBV28 to TRBJ2-5, with 9 bases that match TRBD1. The germline V gene encodes CDR1 MDHEN and CDR2 SYDVKM. The CDR3 totals 18 residues. The trim removed 4 bases at V and 1 base at J, leaving 13 bases unmatched. The CDR3 region has the DNA TGTGCCAGCAGTTCCTGGGCTATGGGGACAGGGTTCCAAGAGACCCAGTACTTC. It is translated as CASSSWAMGTGFQETQYF.

The genes are TRBV9 and TRBJ2-1; TRBD2 aligns across 13 bases. V was clipped by 0 bases and J by 2 bases; unmatched bases: 8. The CDR3 consists of 19 residues. Germline-derived CDR1 and CDR2 are SGDLS and YYNGEE. CDR3 sequence (DNA): TGTGCCAGCAGCGTAGGGACTAGCGGGGGCCTTTCTACCTACAATGAGCAGTTCTTC. It codes for CASSVGTSGGLSTYNEQFF.

The rearrangement links TRBV2 to TRBJ1-2, with 12 bases lining up with TRBD1. From germline, CDR1 is SNHLY and CDR2 FYNNEI. The length of the CDR3 is 13 residues. The junction had 3 bases not matched to a gene; V was cut back by 6 bases and J by 7 bases. The chain's CDR3 is CASRGDRGPGYTF. The CDR3 nucleotides read TGTGCCAGCAGGGGGGACAGGGGGCCTGGCTACACCTTC.

This chain links TRBV19 with TRBJ2-7, with unresolved D. Germline CDR1 and CDR2: LNHDA and SQIVND (reference sequence). Between the trimmed V and J ends, which lost 1 base and 4 bases, there was a span of 8 bases. The length of the CDR3 is 13 residues. This CDR3 reads CASSIGTVYEQYF. The CDR3 DNA follows: TGTGCCAGTAGTATAGGTACGGTTTACGAGCAGTACTTC.